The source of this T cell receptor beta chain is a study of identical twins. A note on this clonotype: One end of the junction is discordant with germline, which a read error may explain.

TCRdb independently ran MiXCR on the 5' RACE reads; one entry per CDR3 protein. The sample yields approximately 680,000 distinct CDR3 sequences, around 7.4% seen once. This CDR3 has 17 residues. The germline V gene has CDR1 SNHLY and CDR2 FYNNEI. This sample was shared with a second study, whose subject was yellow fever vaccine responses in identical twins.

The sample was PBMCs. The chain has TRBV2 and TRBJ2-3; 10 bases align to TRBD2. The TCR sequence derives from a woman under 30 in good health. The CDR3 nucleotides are TGTGCCAGCAGTGGACACCAGGCTAGCGGGAGCATAGATACGCAGTATTTT. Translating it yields CASSGHQASGSIDTQYF.